Listed here are 28 T cell receptor beta chains from one sample, sequenced in a study of cytomegalovirus exposure and HLA in healthy donors. Primers for the PCR totalled 60 Vbeta and 13 Jbeta. Clones were sequenced by immunoSEQ multiplex PCR, and TCRdb holds only the in-frame ones, with some missing. The sample lists 210,000 or so clones, about 80% seen once, with roughly 10% in the top ten. Material: PBMCs. The receptors were sampled from a woman aged 50 to 60 in good health and CMV-seropositive.

The chain uses TRBV5-1 and TRBJ2-7, with 9 positions matching TRBD1. From germline, CDR1 is SGHRS and CDR2 YFSETQ. The CDR3 covers 15 residues. With V trimmed by 4 bases and J by 4 bases, 9 bases remained unmatched. The CDR3 nucleotides are TGCGCCAGCAGCCCGGGACAGGGAGTATCGTACGAGCAGTACTTC. As protein: CASSPGQGVSYEQYF.

CDR3 bases: TGTGCCAGCAGTTCGGGTCTGGCTAGCGGGGGGACCCAGTACTTC. Translation: CASSSGLASGGTQYF. The V and J genes are TRBV28 and TRBJ2-5, with TRBD2 matching 10 bases. V trimming: 4 bases; J trimming: 7 bases; junction bases outside the gene matches: 9. This CDR3 is 15 amino acids long. CDR1 and CDR2 (germline): MDHEN, SYDVKM. The variable domain in full, with the rest retrieved from reference TRBV28 and TRBJ2-5, is DVKVTQSSRYLVKRTGEKVFLECVQDMDHENMFWYRQDPGLGLRLIYFSYDVKMKEKGDIPEGYSVSREKKERFSLILESASTNQTSMYLCASSSGLASGGTQYFGPGTRLLVL.

This clone turned up a few times. Additional DNA sequences in this sample encode the identical CDR3. The chain combines TRBV19 with TRBJ1-1, with a weak D call TRBD1 (5 bases). Germline CDR1 is LNHDA and CDR2 is SQIVND (reference sequence). The CDR3 runs 14 residues. Trimming pared 1 base from V and 1 base from J, leaving 7 bases between. This CDR3 reads CASSIGGRNTEAFF. CDR3 bases: TGTGCCAGTAGTATAGGGGGCCGGAACACTGAAGCTTTCTTT.

This chain connects TRBV7-6 to TRBJ1-2, with D hard to call. CDR3 size: 15 residues. Germline V gene sequence: CDR1 SGHVS, CDR2 FNYEAQ. The V and J ends lost 0 bases and 4 bases respectively, with 12 bases between them. In DNA, the CDR3 is TGTGCCAGCAGCTTAGCTGGAGTTAGCGGCTATGGCTACACCTTC. This gives the protein CASSLAGVSGYGYTF.

For the CDR3, the DNA is TGTGCCAGCAGCCACGGACAGGCGTATAATTCACCCCTCCACTTT. Amino acids: CASSHGQAYNSPLHF. The genes are TRBV5-4 and TRBJ1-6, with 7 positions matching TRBD1. V lost 4 bases to trimming and J lost 4 bases; unmatched junction nucleotides: 5. Germline V CDR1 and CDR2: SGHNT, YYREEE (reference sequence). There are 15 residues in the CDR3.

J is TRBJ1-4 and V is TRBV6-5; tentative D call: TRBD1 (5 bases). Trimming took off 4 bases at V and 4 bases at J, with 13 bases between the two ends. Germline CDR1 MNHEY, CDR2 SVGAGI. The CDR3 is 15 residues long. The CDR3 DNA follows: TGTGCCAGCAGTTCCCAGGCGGGACGTAATGAAAAACTGTTTTTT. It translates to CASSSQAGRNEKLFF.

V and J are TRBV28 and TRBJ2-2; 8 bases line up with TRBD1. CDR1 MDHEN and CDR2 SYDVKM come from the germline V gene. Trimming removed 0 bases from V and 5 bases from J; junction bases left unmatched: 8. This CDR3 has 17 amino acids. CDR3 in amino acids: CASSLWGRGRRTGELFF. In DNA form, the CDR3 reads TGTGCCAGCAGTTTATGGGGCAGGGGGCGCCGAACCGGGGAGCTGTTTTTT.

This chain joins TRBV4-3 and TRBJ1-2; 7 nucleotides agree with TRBD1. This CDR3 contains 14 residues. J lost 4 bases, V lost 1 base, and 3 bases had no gene match. The germline V gene has CDR1 LGHNA and CDR2 YSLEER. The CDR3 DNA reads as TGCGCCAGCAGCCAAGGGAACAGGGGCTATGGCTACACCTTC. It translates to CASSQGNRGYGYTF.

The V and J genes are TRBV28 and TRBJ2-5; D is possibly TRBD2 (6 bases). Germline V gene data show CDR1 as MDHEN and CDR2 as SYDVKM. The V and J ends lost 2 bases and 5 bases respectively, with 18 bases between them. The CDR3 runs 16 residues. As DNA, the CDR3 is TGTGCCAGCAGTTTAAGTATGGCGGGGAGAAGGGAGACCCAGTACTTC. Its protein product is CASSLSMAGRRETQYF.

The chain is built from TRBV30 and TRBJ1-4, with D hard to call. CDR1 GTSNPN and CDR2 SVGIG come from the germline V gene (reference sequence). This CDR3 has 14 residues. Trimming took 5 bases from V and 0 from J, leaving 10 bases between them. CDR3 in DNA: TGTGCCTGGGCCTCGGGTGCAACTAATGAAAAACTGTTTTTT. As protein: CAWASGATNEKLFF. Filled out from reference TRBV30 and TRBJ1-4, the complete variable domain reads SQTIHQWPATLVQPVGSPLSLECTVEGTSNPNLYWYRQAAGRGLQLLFYSVGIGQISSEVPQNLSASRPQDRQFILSSKKLLLSDSGFYLCAWASGATNEKLFFGSGTQLSVL.

This sequence joins TRBV4-3 and TRBJ1-2; 9 bases agree with TRBD1. Germline CDR1 and CDR2: LGHNA and YSLEER. J gave up 8 bases and V 7 bases, and 20 bases lay outside the gene matches. This CDR3 has 17 amino acids. This CDR3 reads CASTWSINSDRGRGYTF. Here the CDR3 DNA reads TGCGCCAGCACCTGGTCAATCAATTCTGACAGGGGGAGGGGCTACACCTTC.

This sequence joins TRBV19 and TRBJ1-4; tentative D call: TRBD1 (6 bases). The CDR3 is made up of 15 amino acids. V lost 7 bases and J lost 8, with 20 bases in between. Germline assignment: CDR1 LNHDA and CDR2 SQIVND (reference sequence). The CDR3 loop is CASTTRDTQGEKLFF. Written as DNA, the CDR3 is TGTGCCAGTACCACACGGGACACACAAGGAGAAAAACTGTTTTTT.

The chain employs TRBV11-2 and TRBJ2-5, with D possibly being TRBD1 (6 bases). The length of the CDR3 is 13 residues. Germline-derived CDR1 and CDR2 are SGHAT and FQNNGV. Trimming shortened V by 8 bases and J by 0 bases, and 10 bases separated the two germline ends. The CDR3 sequence: CASRGGYQETQYF. The CDR3 nucleotides read TGTGCCAGCCGAGGGGGTTACCAAGAGACCCAGTACTTC. Full variable domain (rest looked up from reference TRBV11-2 and TRBJ2-5): EAGVAQSPRYKIIEKRQSVAFWCNPISGHATLYWYQQILGQGPKLLIQFQNNGVVDDSQLPKDRFSAERLKGVDSTLKIQPAKLEDSAVYLCASRGGYQETQYFGPGTRLLVL.

This sequence joins TRBV5-4 and TRBJ1-1; D not resolved. The CDR3 consists of 15 residues. Trimming pared 1 base from V and 8 bases from J, leaving 18 bases between. Germline CDR1 and CDR2: SGHNT and YYREEE (reference sequence). CDR3 amino acids: CASSLSSPGYGEAFF. In DNA, the CDR3 is TGTGCCAGCAGCTTGTCGTCACCGGGATATGGCGAAGCTTTCTTT.

The J gene is TRBJ1-2, the V gene TRBV27; D gene unclear. The V gene's germline CDR1 is MNHEY and CDR2 SMNVEV (reference sequence). The CDR3 sequence is 17 residues long. Trimming cost V 2 bases and J 4 bases, with 20 bases left between them. This CDR3 reads CASSLSWAIGGSYGYTF. DNA of the CDR3: TGTGCCAGCAGTTTAAGTTGGGCGATAGGAGGTTCCTATGGCTACACCTTC.

In this sample, this clone turned up a few times. The chain carries TRBV7-9 and TRBJ2-1; 8 positions match TRBD1. This CDR3 is 17 amino acids long. V gave up 3 bases and J gave up 3 bases; unmatched junction bases: 10. Germline V gene sequence: CDR1 SEHNR, CDR2 FQNEAQ (reference sequence). Here the CDR3 reads CASSFSKQGEVYNEQFF. DNA for the CDR3: TGTGCCAGCAGCTTCTCCAAACAGGGGGAAGTCTACAATGAGCAGTTCTTC.

This rearrangement joins TRBV6-5 to TRBJ2-5; TRBD1 aligns across 7 bases. V lost 7 bases, J lost 5 bases, and 10 bases stayed unmatched. Germline CDR1 MNHEY, CDR2 SVGAGI. CDR3 length equals 14 residues. The CDR3 sequence: CASMRTGAWETQYF. The CDR3 region has the DNA TGTGCCAGCATGAGAACAGGGGCATGGGAGACCCAGTACTTC.

This clone appeared a few times. The genes are TRBV11-2 and TRBJ1-3; D is unresolved. This CDR3 is 13 amino acids long. Trimming shortened V by 5 bases and J by 5 bases, and 10 bases separated the two germline ends. CDR1 is SGHAT and CDR2 is FQNNGV in the germline V gene. The DNA for the CDR3 is TGTGCCAGCAGCCAAGACTTGCGAAACACCATATATTTT. It specifies CASSQDLRNTIYF.

The chain is built from TRBV30 and TRBJ2-7; TRBD2 matches 8 bases. Germline CDR1 and CDR2: GTSNPN and SVGIG (reference sequence). With 3 bases clipped from V and 2 bases from J, the junction kept 3 bases outside the gene matches. The CDR3 runs 13 residues. The CDR3 coding sequence is TGTGCCTGGAGGCGGGGGGCAGCCTACGAGCAGTACTTC. Its protein product is CAWRRGAAYEQYF.

This chain links TRBV11-2 with TRBJ1-2, with unresolved D. Trimming removed 0 bases from V and 2 bases from J, with 4 bases in between. CDR1 is SGHAT, CDR2 FQNNGV, per germline. The CDR3 is made up of 13 amino acids. The CDR3 DNA sequence: TGTGCCAGCAGCTTAGAACAAAACTATGGCTACACCTTC. It is translated as CASSLEQNYGYTF.

J is TRBJ2-2 and V is TRBV7-2, with D possibly being TRBD2 (5 bases). The V end was cut by 5 bases, the J end by 5 bases, with 18 bases between. CDR1 and CDR2 from the germline V gene are SGHTA and FQGNSA. The CDR3 contains 16 residues. CDR3 region: CASSPISGGGTGELFF. CDR3 nucleotide sequence: TGTGCCAGCAGCCCCATTTCAGGCGGCGGGACCGGGGAGCTGTTTTTT.

J is TRBJ1-2 and V is TRBV10-3; the D is unclear. V lost 0 bases and J 0 bases, leaving 5 bases between the germline ends. This CDR3 contains 14 residues. The V gene's germline CDR1 is ENHRY and CDR2 SYGVKD. The CDR3 protein is CAISESEPNYGYTF. The CDR3 DNA sequence: TGTGCCATCAGTGAGTCGGAGCCTAACTATGGCTACACCTTC.

The V gene is TRBV5-1, the J gene TRBJ2-7; D is unclear. Germline loops: CDR1 SGHRS, CDR2 YFSETQ. V was cut by 0 bases and J by 2 bases, with 9 bases left in between. The CDR3 has 14 residues. The CDR3 region is CASSLAPRTYEQYF. The DNA of the CDR3 is TGCGCCAGCAGCTTGGCCCCCAGAACCTACGAGCAGTACTTC.

This rearrangement joins TRBV16 to TRBJ2-7, with 9 bases identical to TRBD2. V trimming: 3 bases; J trimming: 6 bases; junction bases outside the gene matches: 3. The CDR3 consists of 13 residues. Germline CDR1 is KGHSY and CDR2 is FQNENV. This CDR3 reads CASSQEAGGEQYF. The CDR3 nucleotides are TGTGCCAGCAGCCAGGAAGCGGGAGGCGAGCAGTACTTC.

The chain links TRBV7-3 to TRBJ1-2, with 8 bases that match TRBD1. V lost 2 bases and J lost 1; bases outside the gene matches: 6. The CDR3 consists of 16 residues. From germline, CDR1 is SGHTA and CDR2 FQGTGA. The CDR3, as DNA: TGTGCCAGCAGCTTAGGGGCGACAGGGGTTAACTATGGCTACACCTTC. Residues: CASSLGATGVNYGYTF.

The table lists this clone with a count of one. The chain links TRBV7-3 to TRBJ1-1, with no clear D. Germline CDR1 and CDR2: SGHTA and FQGTGA. V lost 5 bases to trimming and J lost 1 base, with 14 bases between them. This CDR3 spans 15 amino acids. Here the CDR3 reads CASSRGSGKNTEAFF. The DNA of the CDR3 is TGTGCCAGCAGCCGCGGGTCCGGAAAGAACACTGAAGCTTTCTTT.

This clone was picked up one time. This chain links TRBV28 with TRBJ1-2, with 7 bases that match TRBD1. This CDR3 comprises 14 residues. Per germline, CDR1 MDHEN and CDR2 SYDVKM. V lost 5 bases to trimming and J lost 4 bases; unmatched junction nucleotides: 7. Written as DNA, the CDR3 is TGTGCCAGCAGTACAAACCCAGGGGGCTATGGCTACACCTTC. It specifies CASSTNPGGYGYTF.

The chain couples TRBV2 to TRBJ2-7, with 7 bases lining up with TRBD1. With V trimmed by 3 bases and J by 3 bases, 5 bases remained unmatched. This CDR3 contains 14 residues. Germline V gene sequence: CDR1 SNHLY, CDR2 FYNNEI. The CDR3 DNA reads TGTGCCAGCAGTGAGCTGACAGGGAACTACGAGCAGTACTTC. It is translated as CASSELTGNYEQYF. The full variable domain, completed using reference TRBV2 and TRBJ2-7, is EPEVTQTPSHQVTQMGQEVILRCVPISNHLYFYWYRQILGQKVEFLVSFYNNEISEKSEIFDDQFSVERPDGSNFTLKIRSTKLEDSAMYFCASSELTGNYEQYFGPGTRLTVT.